The T cell receptor beta chain described here comes from a study of human T cells and chemical hapten exposure. This CDR3 has 14 residues. The V gene end was trimmed by 5 bases and the J gene end by 6 bases; junction bases not matched to a gene: 7. CDR1 and CDR2 (germline): DFQATT, SNEGSKA (reference sequence). Study-wide findings and caveats: Donors were affected by alopecia, so their immune reaction might vary from that of healthy individuals. Expanded TCR sets contained significantly more large CDR3 similarity clusters than controls.

Concerning this clonotype: Its antigen is as yet unknown.

In TCRdb, the RACE reads were re-called with MiXCR into one record per CDR3 protein. The sample has 150,000 to 200,000 distinct CDR3 sequences; approximately 30% are singletons. Regarding time point: patch test 3, about 24 weeks after DPC sensitization. The treatment denotes: therapeutic diphenylcyclopropenone sensitization with weekly scalp DPC. Suited to DPC and affected by alopecia, the donors ranged from 18 to 70 years old. The chain has TRBV20-1 and TRBJ1-6; TRBD1 matches at 7 bases. This TCR was sampled from a young woman with alopecia areata. Some clones in this sample may be carry-over from other donors' samples. Material: whole blood, obtained in connection with sensitization to the hapten diphenylcyclopropenone (DPC). In nucleotides, the CDR3 is TGCAGTGCTGACGGGACAGAACTTAATTCACCCCTCCACTTT. Its translation: CSADGTELNSPLHF.